This TCR beta chain was recovered during a study of identical twins. TCRdb passed the 5' RACE reads through MiXCR, listing each CDR3 protein once. Of around 370,000 distinct CDR3 sequences listed, 8.5% to 10% are singletons. The CDR3 spans 17 residues. V trimming: 3 bases; J trimming: 3 bases; junction bases outside the gene matches: 6. This clonotype was seen only a few times. This clonotype was sampled from a woman aged 45-60 years in good health. This chain uses TRBV12-3 or TRBV12-4 with TRBJ2-3; 13 bases line up with TRBD2. The source material was naive T cells sorted from blood. The CDR3 coding sequence is TGTGCCAGCAGTTTTTTTGGACTAGCGGGAGATACAGATACGCAGTATTTT. Protein product: CASSFFGLAGDTDTQYF.